The clone carrying this TCR beta chain was found a few times. This sample was included in a study of shared clonotypes between healthy human individuals. Using immunoSEQ multiplex PCR, the repertoire was profiled, and TCRdb retains in-frame clones only, with some absent. Of approximately 940,000 clones in the sample, 76% were seen once. Germline V gene sequence: CDR1 KGHSH, CDR2 LQKENI. The CDR3 covers 14 residues. With 2 bases clipped from V and 4 bases from J, the junction kept 2 bases outside the gene matches. The gene calls are TRBV18 and TRBJ1-5; 7 nucleotides line up with TRBD1. Sequenced: memory CD4+ T cells sorted from blood. Subset reported: CD45RA-negative fraction. The receptor comes from a man between 18 and 29 years old in good health. The CDR3 nucleotides are TGTGCCAGCTCACCAGAGACAGGGAATCAGCCCCAGCATTTT. It translates to CASSPETGNQPQHF.